The 15 T cell receptor beta chains in this list originate from one sample, sequenced in a study of cytomegalovirus exposure and HLA in healthy donors. TCRdb's table, derived via immunoSEQ multiplex PCR, lists solely in-frame clones and lacks some. Found here are some 170,000 clones, approximately 86% of them singletons; the top ten hold less than 3.5%. Specimen: PBMCs. These receptors all come from a man younger than 35 in good health and CMV-seropositive.

CDR3 amino acids: CAWSVLQVDQPQHF. For the CDR3, the DNA is TGTGCCTGGAGTGTACTACAAGTAGATCAGCCCCAGCATTTT. This sequence joins TRBV30 and TRBJ1-5; D gene unclear. Germline assignment: CDR1 GTSNPN and CDR2 SVGIG (reference sequence). Trimming shortened V by 0 bases and J by 5 bases, and 11 bases separated the two germline ends. This CDR3 contains 14 residues.

V is TRBV5-6 and J is TRBJ2-7; weak D call: TRBD2 (5 bases). The germline V and J ends were trimmed by 4 bases and 2 bases, with 16 bases remaining between them. Germline CDR1 is SGHDT and CDR2 is YYEEEE. This CDR3 region has 15 residues. The CDR3 spells CASSPDGGGTYEQYF. In DNA form, the CDR3 reads TGTGCCAGCAGCCCAGATGGTGGAGGAACCTACGAGCAGTACTTC.

This clone was seen more than once but under ten times. This sequence joins TRBV2 and TRBJ1-4; D is uncertain. The CDR3 totals 12 residues. Deletions cut 3 bases from V and 7 bases from J, with 6 bases between. Per germline, CDR1 SNHLY and CDR2 FYNNEI. The CDR3 region is CASSDSAEKLFF. The CDR3, as DNA: TGTGCCAGCAGTGACAGTGCTGAAAAACTGTTTTTT.

This rearrangement joins TRBV19 to TRBJ1-4, with 8 nucleotides matching TRBD1. CDR1 is LNHDA, CDR2 SQIVND, per germline (reference sequence). V was pared by 9 bases and J by 6 bases, with 6 bases of the junction left unmatched. This CDR3 is built from 13 residues. CDR3 sequence: CASCTGQDEKLFF. The DNA for the CDR3 is TGTGCCAGCTGCACGGGACAGGATGAAAAACTGTTTTTT.

The chain has TRBV7-2 and TRBJ2-1; D gene uncertain. Trimming removed 1 base from V and 0 bases from J, with 7 bases in between. The germline V gene encodes CDR1 SGHTA and CDR2 FQGNSA. This CDR3 is built from 15 residues. The CDR3 reads CASSLDFSSYNEQFF. CDR3 DNA sequence: TGTGCCAGCAGCTTAGATTTTAGCTCCTACAATGAGCAGTTCTTC.

The chain joins TRBV6-6 to TRBJ2-2, with D possibly matching TRBD1 (6 bases). The CDR3 contains 15 residues. Germline V gives CDR1 MNHNY, CDR2 SVGAGI (reference sequence). Trimming removed 4 bases from V and 0 bases from J, with 9 bases in between. CDR3 in DNA: TGTGCCAGCAGTTCCCGGACAGCGAACACCGGGGAGCTGTTTTTT. Protein: CASSSRTANTGELFF.

J is TRBJ2-7 and V is TRBV7-9, with D possibly being TRBD1 (6 bases). The CDR3 totals 13 residues. With 5 bases removed from V and 4 bases from J, the gap between germline ends came to 12 bases. CDR1 SEHNR and CDR2 FQNEAQ come from the germline V gene (reference sequence). The CDR3 region has the DNA TGTGCCAGCAGCCCCGGGACACCGTACGAGCAGTACTTC. Its translation is CASSPGTPYEQYF.

Details on this clone: Different DNA sequences within this sample yield the same CDR3. This chain's CDR3 is CASSLDSSGNTIYF. The CDR3 DNA sequence: TGCGCCAGCAGCTTGGACAGTTCTGGAAACACCATATATTTT. The J gene is TRBJ1-3, the V gene TRBV5-1; unclear D gene. The V end was cut by 0 bases, the J end by 1 base, with 5 bases between. This CDR3 region has 14 residues. CDR1 is SGHRS, CDR2 YFSETQ, per germline.

This chain uses TRBV27 with TRBJ2-1, with TRBD1 as a possible D gene (5 bases). CDR3 size: 14 residues. Germline lookup yields CDR1 MNHEY and CDR2 SMNVEV (reference sequence). Deletions cut 6 bases from V and 4 bases from J, with 13 bases between. The CDR3: CASRGRRDYNEQFF. The CDR3 nucleotides read TGTGCCAGCAGGGGTCGCAGGGATTACAATGAGCAGTTCTTC.

The sample holds one count of this clone. The chain uses TRBV28 and TRBJ1-2; no definite D call. V gave up 4 bases and J gave up 4 bases, with 16 bases separating them. The CDR3 has 15 amino acids. Germline loops: CDR1 MDHEN, CDR2 SYDVKM. The CDR3 spells CASSSFRGLGYGYTF. CDR3 coding DNA: TGTGCCAGCAGTTCGTTTCGGGGATTAGGCTATGGCTACACCTTC.

CDR3: CASSLYRDREQYF. Written as DNA, the CDR3 is TGTGCCAGCAGTTTATACCGGGACAGAGAGCAGTACTTC. The chain links TRBV27 to TRBJ2-7; TRBD1 agrees at 7 bases. The V segment lost 1 base and the J segment 7 bases; nucleotides outside the gene matches: 4. The CDR3 covers 13 residues. From germline, CDR1 is MNHEY and CDR2 SMNVEV (reference sequence).

The chain uses TRBV6-5 and TRBJ1-1; the D gene is possibly TRBD1 (6 bases). Germline-derived CDR1 and CDR2 are MNHEY and SVGAGI. V gave up 6 bases and J gave up 11 bases, with 19 bases separating them. The CDR3 has 13 residues. The CDR3 DNA reads TGTGCCAGCAGACCCCTAGGAGAGGGGGACGCTTTCTTT. Protein: CASRPLGEGDAFF.

V and J are TRBV2 and TRBJ1-5; the D gene is possibly TRBD1 (6 bases). Trimming removed 8 bases from V and 6 bases from J, with 11 bases in between. Germline CDR1 reads SNHLY; CDR2 reads FYNNEI. This CDR3 comprises 12 residues. The CDR3 loop reads CASDLQGQPQHF. In nucleotides, the CDR3 is TGTGCCAGCGACCTACAGGGTCAGCCCCAGCATTTT.

This rearrangement joins TRBV7-3 to TRBJ1-1; D perhaps matches TRBD1 (6 bases). The germline V gene encodes CDR1 SGHTA and CDR2 FQGTGA. This CDR3 is built from 13 residues. Trimming pared 5 bases from V and 1 base from J, leaving 8 bases between. CDR3 residues: CASSTDRNTEAFF. CDR3 coding DNA: TGTGCCAGCAGCACGGACAGGAACACTGAAGCTTTCTTT.

A single count supports this clone. The V and J genes are TRBV13 and TRBJ1-5, with 11 bases that match TRBD1. The CDR3 consists of 14 residues. Germline V gives CDR1 PRHDT, CDR2 FYEKMQ (reference sequence). The V segment lost 5 bases and the J segment 10 bases; nucleotides outside the gene matches: 7. The CDR3 spells CASSDGQGAPPQHF. The DNA of the CDR3 is TGTGCCAGCAGCGATGGACAGGGGGCTCCTCCCCAGCATTTT.